This TCR beta chain was identified in a study of Ad26.COV2.S vaccination and SARS-CoV-2 variants. The repertoire was sequenced with immunoSEQ multiplex PCR; TCRdb's copy has only in-frame clones and lacks some. The sample has a few hundred thousand clones, roughly 91% seen once. Treatment described: around 19 received Ad26.COV2.S at low or high dose, single or two shots; 5 received placebo; per-sample allocation not given. After the first vaccine or placebo injection, samples were drawn on day 63. General observations from the study: Non-spike TCR breadth showed similarity between vaccine and placebo recipients.

Details on this clone: Its antigen remains unidentified.

From germline, CDR1 is SQVTM and CDR2 ANQGSEA. V shed 7 bases and J shed 2 bases, with 14 bases lying between them. The CDR3 totals 13 residues. This sample comprised peripheral blood, obtained in a trial of Ad26.COV2.S vaccine versus placebo. V gene TRBV29-1 combines with J gene TRBJ1-1; weak D call: TRBD1 (5 bases). The clonotype was recovered from a person between 18 and 60 years old who received the Ad26.COV2.S COVID-19 vaccine or a placebo. CDR3 residues: CSAQNGGNTEAFF. Here the CDR3 DNA reads TGCAGCGCCCAGAATGGGGGTAACACTGAAGCTTTCTTT.